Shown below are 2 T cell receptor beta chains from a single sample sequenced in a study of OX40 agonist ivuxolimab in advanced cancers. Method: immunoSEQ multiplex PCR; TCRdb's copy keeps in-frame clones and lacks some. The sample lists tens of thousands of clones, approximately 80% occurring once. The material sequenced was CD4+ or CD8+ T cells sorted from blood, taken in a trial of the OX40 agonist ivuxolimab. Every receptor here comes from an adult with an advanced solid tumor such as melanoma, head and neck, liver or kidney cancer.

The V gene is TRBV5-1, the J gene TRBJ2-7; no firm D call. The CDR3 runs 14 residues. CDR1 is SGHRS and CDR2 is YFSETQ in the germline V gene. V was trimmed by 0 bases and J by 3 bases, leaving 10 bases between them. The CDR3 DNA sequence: TGCGCCAGCAGCTTGGCCGGCGCTAACTACGAGCAGTACTTC. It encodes CASSLAGANYEQYF.

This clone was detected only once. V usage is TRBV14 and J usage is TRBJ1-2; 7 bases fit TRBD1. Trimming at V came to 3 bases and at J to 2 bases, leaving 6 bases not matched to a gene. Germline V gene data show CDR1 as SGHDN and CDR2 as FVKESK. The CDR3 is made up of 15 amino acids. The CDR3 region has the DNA TGTGCCAGCAGCCAGAACAGGGGACGGAACTATGGCTACACCTTC. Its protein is CASSQNRGRNYGYTF.